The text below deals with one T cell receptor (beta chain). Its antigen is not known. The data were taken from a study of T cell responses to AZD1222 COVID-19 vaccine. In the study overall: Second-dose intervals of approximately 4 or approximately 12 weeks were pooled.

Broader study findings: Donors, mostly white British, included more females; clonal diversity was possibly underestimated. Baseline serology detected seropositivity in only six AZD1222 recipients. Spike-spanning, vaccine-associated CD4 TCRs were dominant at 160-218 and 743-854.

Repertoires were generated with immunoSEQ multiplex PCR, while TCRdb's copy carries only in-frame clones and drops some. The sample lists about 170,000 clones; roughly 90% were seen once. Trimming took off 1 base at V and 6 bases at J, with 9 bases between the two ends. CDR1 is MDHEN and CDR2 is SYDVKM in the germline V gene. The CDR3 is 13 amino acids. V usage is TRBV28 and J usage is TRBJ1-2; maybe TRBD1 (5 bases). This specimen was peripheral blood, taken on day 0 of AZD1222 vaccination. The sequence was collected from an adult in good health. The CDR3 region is CASSLSPGNGYTF. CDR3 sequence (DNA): TGTGCCAGCAGTTTATCACCAGGGAATGGCTACACCTTC.